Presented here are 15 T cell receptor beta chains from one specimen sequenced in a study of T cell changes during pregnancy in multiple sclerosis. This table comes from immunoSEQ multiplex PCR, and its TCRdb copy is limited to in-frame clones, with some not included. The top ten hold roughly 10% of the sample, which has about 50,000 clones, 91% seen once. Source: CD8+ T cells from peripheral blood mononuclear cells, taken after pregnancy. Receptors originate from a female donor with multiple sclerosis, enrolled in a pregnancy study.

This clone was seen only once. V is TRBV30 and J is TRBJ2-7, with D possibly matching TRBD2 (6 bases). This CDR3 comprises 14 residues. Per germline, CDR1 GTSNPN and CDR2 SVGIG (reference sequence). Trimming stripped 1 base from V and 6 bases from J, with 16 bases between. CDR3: CAWSGIAALGEQYF. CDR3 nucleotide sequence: TGTGCCTGGAGTGGAATAGCGGCCTTGGGCGAGCAGTACTTC.

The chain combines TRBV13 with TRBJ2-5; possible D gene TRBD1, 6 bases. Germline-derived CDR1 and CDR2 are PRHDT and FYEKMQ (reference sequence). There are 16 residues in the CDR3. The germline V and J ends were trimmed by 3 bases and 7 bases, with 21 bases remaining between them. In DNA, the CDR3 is TGTGCCAGCAGCTTCTTCGGGCAGGGGAAATCGTGGACCCAGTACTTC. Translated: CASSFFGQGKSWTQYF.

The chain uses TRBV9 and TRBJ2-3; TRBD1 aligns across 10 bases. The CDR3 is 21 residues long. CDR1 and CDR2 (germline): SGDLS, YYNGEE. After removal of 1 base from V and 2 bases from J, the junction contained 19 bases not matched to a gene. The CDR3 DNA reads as TGTGCCAGCAGCGTATGGCTTGAACCGGGACAGGGGAAAGAGGACACAGATACGCAGTATTTT. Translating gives CASSVWLEPGQGKEDTDTQYF.

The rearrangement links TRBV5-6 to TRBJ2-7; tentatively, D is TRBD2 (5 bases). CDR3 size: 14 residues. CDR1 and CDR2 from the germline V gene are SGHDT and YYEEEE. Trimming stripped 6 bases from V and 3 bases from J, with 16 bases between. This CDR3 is CASTPMGAVYEQYF. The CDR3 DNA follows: TGTGCCAGCACCCCAATGGGAGCGGTCTACGAGCAGTACTTC.

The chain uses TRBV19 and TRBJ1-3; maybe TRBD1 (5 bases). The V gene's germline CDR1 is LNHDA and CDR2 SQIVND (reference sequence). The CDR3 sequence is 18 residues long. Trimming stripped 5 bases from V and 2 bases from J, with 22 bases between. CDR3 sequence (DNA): TGTGCCAGTAGTCCCCCTTTATGGGACTCCCGACCTGGAAACACCATATATTTT. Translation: CASSPPLWDSRPGNTIYF. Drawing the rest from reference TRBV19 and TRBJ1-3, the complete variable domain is DGGITQSPKYLFRKEGQNVTLSCEQNLNHDAMYWYRQDPGQGLRLIYYSQIVNDFQKGDIAEGYSVSREKKESFPLTVTSAQKNPTAFYLCASSPPLWDSRPGNTIYFGEGSWLTVV.

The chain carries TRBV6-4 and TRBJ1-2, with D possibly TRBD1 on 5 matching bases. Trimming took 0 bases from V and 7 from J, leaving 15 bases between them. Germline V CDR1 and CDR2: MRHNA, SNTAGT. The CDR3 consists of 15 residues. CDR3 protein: CASSDSVDTGGGYTF. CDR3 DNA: TGTGCCAGCAGTGACTCAGTTGACACAGGCGGTGGCTACACCTTC.

Written as DNA, the CDR3 is TGTGCCAGCACCCTCGGGACTAGCGTTTCGGGGGAAACCGGGGAGCTGTTTTTT. Translating it yields CASTLGTSVSGETGELFF. The rearrangement links TRBV13 to TRBJ2-2; 10 bases match TRBD2. The CDR3 totals 18 residues. Germline V lookup: CDR1 PRHDT, CDR2 FYEKMQ (reference sequence). V lost 7 bases, J lost 5 bases, and 16 bases stayed unmatched.

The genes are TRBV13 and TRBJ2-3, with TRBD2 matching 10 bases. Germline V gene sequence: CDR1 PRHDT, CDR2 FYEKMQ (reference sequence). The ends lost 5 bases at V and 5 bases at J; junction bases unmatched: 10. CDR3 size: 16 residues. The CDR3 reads CASSPWTSGSLDTQYF. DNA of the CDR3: TGTGCCAGCAGCCCTTGGACTAGCGGATCATTAGATACGCAGTATTTT.

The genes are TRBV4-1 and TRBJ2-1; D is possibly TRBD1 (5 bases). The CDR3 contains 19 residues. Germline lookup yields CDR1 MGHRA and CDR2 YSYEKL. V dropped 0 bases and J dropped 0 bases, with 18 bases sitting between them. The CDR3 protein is CASSQDVMGPMSSYNEQFF. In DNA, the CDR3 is TGCGCCAGCAGCCAAGATGTGATGGGGCCGATGAGCTCCTACAATGAGCAGTTCTTC.

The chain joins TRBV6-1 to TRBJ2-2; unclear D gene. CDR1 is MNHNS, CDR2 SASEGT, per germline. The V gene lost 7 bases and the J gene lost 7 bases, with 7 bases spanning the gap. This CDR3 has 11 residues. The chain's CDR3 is CASNNGGELFF. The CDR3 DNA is TGTGCCAGCAATAACGGCGGGGAGCTGTTTTTT.

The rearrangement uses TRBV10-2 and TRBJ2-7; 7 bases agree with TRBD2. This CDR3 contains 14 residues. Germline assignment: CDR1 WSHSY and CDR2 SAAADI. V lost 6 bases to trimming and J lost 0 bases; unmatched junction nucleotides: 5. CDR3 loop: CASRAGGSSYEQYF. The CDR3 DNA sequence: TGCGCCAGCAGGGCCGGGGGGAGCTCCTACGAGCAGTACTTC.

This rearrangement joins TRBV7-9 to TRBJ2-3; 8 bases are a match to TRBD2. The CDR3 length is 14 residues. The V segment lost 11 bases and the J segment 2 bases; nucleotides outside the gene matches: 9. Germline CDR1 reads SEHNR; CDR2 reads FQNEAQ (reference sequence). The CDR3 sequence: CASRGGSITDTQYF. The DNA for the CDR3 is TGTGCCTCACGCGGGGGGTCGATCACAGATACGCAGTATTTT.

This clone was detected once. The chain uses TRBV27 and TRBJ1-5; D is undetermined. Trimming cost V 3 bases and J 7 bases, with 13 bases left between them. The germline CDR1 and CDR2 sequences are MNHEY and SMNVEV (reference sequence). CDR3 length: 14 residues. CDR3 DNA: TGTGCCAGCAGTTTTGGAGGAACTTTGCAGCCCCAGCATTTT. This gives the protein CASSFGGTLQPQHF.

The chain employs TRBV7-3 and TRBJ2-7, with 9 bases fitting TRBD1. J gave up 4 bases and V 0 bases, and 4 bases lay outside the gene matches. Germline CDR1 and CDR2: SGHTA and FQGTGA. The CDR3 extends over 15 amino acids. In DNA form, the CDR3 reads TGTGCCAGCAGCTTAACCGGGACAGGGACTTACGAGCAGTACTTC. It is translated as CASSLTGTGTYEQYF.

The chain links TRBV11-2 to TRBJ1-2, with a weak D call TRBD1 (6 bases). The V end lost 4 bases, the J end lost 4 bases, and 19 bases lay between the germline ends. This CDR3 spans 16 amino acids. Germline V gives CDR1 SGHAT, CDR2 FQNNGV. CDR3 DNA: TGTGCCAGCAGCTGGGAACCTACGGGACACTCCTATGGCTACACCTTC. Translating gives CASSWEPTGHSYGYTF.